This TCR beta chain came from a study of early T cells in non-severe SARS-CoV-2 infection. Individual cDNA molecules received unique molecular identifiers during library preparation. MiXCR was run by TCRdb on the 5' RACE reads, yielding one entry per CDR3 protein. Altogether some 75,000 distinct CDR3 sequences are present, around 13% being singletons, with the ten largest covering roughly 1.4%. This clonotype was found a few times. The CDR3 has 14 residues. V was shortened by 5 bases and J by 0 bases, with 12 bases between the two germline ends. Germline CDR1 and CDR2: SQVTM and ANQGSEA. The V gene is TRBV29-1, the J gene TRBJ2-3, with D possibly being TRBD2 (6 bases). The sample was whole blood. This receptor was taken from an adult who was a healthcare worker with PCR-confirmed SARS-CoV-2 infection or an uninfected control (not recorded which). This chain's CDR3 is CSVLAGPSTDTQYF. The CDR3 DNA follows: TGCAGCGTTCTTGCGGGGCCTAGCACAGATACGCAGTATTTT.